This entry lists 19 T cell receptor beta chains sequenced from one sample in a study of OX40 agonist ivuxolimab in advanced cancers. The data were produced by immunoSEQ multiplex PCR, yet TCRdb's version contains in-frame clones alone and is incomplete. The table lists around 66,000 clones, about 90% of them singletons, with approximately 2% in the top ten. The sample was CD4+ or CD8+ T cells sorted from blood, taken in a trial of the OX40 agonist ivuxolimab. These receptors originate from an adult with an advanced solid tumor such as melanoma, head and neck, liver or kidney cancer.

V and J are TRBV14 and TRBJ2-1; 9 nucleotides line up with TRBD2. V was pared by 0 bases and J by 10 bases, with 22 bases of the junction left unmatched. This CDR3 has 20 amino acids. In germline, CDR1 is SGHDN, CDR2 FVKESK. The DNA of the CDR3 is TGTGCCAGCAGCCAAGATTTTAGGGGATTAGGACTAGCGACCCCCGGGGAGCAGTTCTTC. Its protein is CASSQDFRGLGLATPGEQFF. The variable domain in full, with the rest retrieved from reference TRBV14 and TRBJ2-1, is EAGVTQFPSHSVIEKGQTVTLRCDPISGHDNLYWYRRVMGKEIKFLLHFVKESKQDESGMPNNRFLAERTGGTYSTLKVQPAELEDSGVYFCASSQDFRGLGLATPGEQFFGPGTRLTVL.

V and J are TRBV29-1 and TRBJ2-7, with D perhaps matching TRBD1 (6 bases). The CDR3 sequence is 12 residues long. Trimming removed 5 bases at V and 8 bases at J, with 16 bases between. The germline gives CDR1 SQVTM, CDR2 ANQGSEA. DNA of the CDR3: TGCAGCGTTAGGACAGAACCTACTCAGCAGTACTTC. It translates to CSVRTEPTQQYF.

The CDR3 nucleotides are TGCAGCGTTGGGGGATCACAGGGGCCTAATGAAAAACTGTTTTTT. Encoded protein: CSVGGSQGPNEKLFF. The chain couples TRBV29-1 to TRBJ1-4, with 7 bases fitting TRBD1. V was pared by 4 bases and J by 3 bases, with 8 bases of the junction left unmatched. Germline CDR1 and CDR2: SQVTM and ANQGSEA. This CDR3 comprises 15 residues.

The chain carries TRBV14 and TRBJ1-2; D perhaps matches TRBD1 (6 bases). V lost 2 bases and J lost 3, with 16 bases in between. CDR1 and CDR2 (germline): SGHDN, FVKESK. The CDR3 consists of 16 residues. CDR3 sequence: CASSQRGGYSDYGYTF. Written as DNA, the CDR3 is TGTGCCAGCAGCCAAAGGGGGGGATATAGTGACTATGGCTACACCTTC.

The rearrangement links TRBV7-9 to TRBJ1-4, with D unclear. Trimming removed 5 bases at V and 5 bases at J, with 15 bases between. The length of the CDR3 is 15 residues. CDR1 SEHNR and CDR2 FQNEAQ come from the germline V gene (reference sequence). The CDR3, as DNA: TGTGCCAGCAGCCGAGACGGTACTGTAAATGAAAAACTGTTTTTT. It encodes CASSRDGTVNEKLFF.

The chain has TRBV7-2 and TRBJ2-7, with TRBD2 matching 9 bases. The CDR3 length is 14 residues. The V and J ends lost 4 bases and 3 bases, in that order; junction bases with no gene match: 4. Germline CDR1 SGHTA, CDR2 FQGNSA. CDR3 nucleotides: TGTGCCAGCAGCTCACTAGCGGGTGGCTACGAGCAGTACTTC. It codes for CASSSLAGGYEQYF.

The chain carries TRBV6-6 and TRBJ1-1; TRBD1 matches 7 bases. Germline V CDR1 and CDR2: MNHNY, SVGAGI (reference sequence). The CDR3 runs to 13 residues. Trimming cost V 2 bases and J 8 bases; bases outside gene matches: 5. The CDR3 loop is CASSYPQGIEAFF. The DNA of the CDR3 is TGTGCCAGCAGTTACCCACAGGGGATCGAAGCTTTCTTT.

The rearrangement uses TRBV10-1 and TRBJ2-3, with TRBD2 matching 11 bases. The CDR3 runs 14 residues. The V gene's germline CDR1 is WNHNN and CDR2 SYGVQD (reference sequence). Germline trimming cut 3 bases from V and 5 bases from J; bases unmatched to any gene: 1. CDR3 loop: CASSDTSGGDTQYF. For the CDR3, the DNA is TGCGCCAGCAGTGATACTAGCGGGGGAGATACGCAGTATTTT.

The genes are TRBV5-4 and TRBJ1-2, with 9 nucleotides matching TRBD1. Germline V gives CDR1 SGHNT, CDR2 YYREEE (reference sequence). Trimming cost V 4 bases and J 3 bases; bases outside gene matches: 1. The CDR3 spans 13 residues. The CDR3 protein is CASSRDRDYGYTF. The CDR3 region has the DNA TGTGCCAGCAGCCGGGACAGGGACTATGGCTACACCTTC.

V is TRBV28 and J is TRBJ1-4, with no clear D. V lost 5 bases, J lost 0 bases, and 10 bases lay in between. CDR3 size: 15 residues. The V gene's germline CDR1 is MDHEN and CDR2 SYDVKM. The CDR3 coding sequence is TGTGCCAGCAGTCTCCCGGGAGCAACTAATGAAAAACTGTTTTTT. This codes for CASSLPGATNEKLFF.

This clone appeared a single time. The rearrangement links TRBV5-1 to TRBJ2-5; TRBD1 matches 9 bases. Looked up from germline, CDR1 is SGHRS and CDR2 is YFSETQ. Trimming took 5 bases from V and 5 from J; bases not matched to a gene: 10. This CDR3 has 15 residues. The DNA for the CDR3 is TGCGCCAGCAGAATTGCGACAGGGGGGCGGGAGACCCAGTACTTC. This sequence encodes CASRIATGGRETQYF.

DNA for the CDR3: TGCGCCAGCAGCTTGGTTTCTAGCGGGGGGGCTTACGAGCAGTACTTC. It encodes CASSLVSSGGAYEQYF. The gene calls are TRBV5-1 and TRBJ2-7, with 12 nucleotides matching TRBD2. The CDR3 length is 16 residues. V gave up 0 bases and J gave up 4 bases; unmatched junction bases: 5. CDR1 SGHRS and CDR2 YFSETQ come from the germline V gene.

The chain couples TRBV18 to TRBJ1-1, with D possibly TRBD1 on 6 matching bases. CDR3 length: 16 amino acids. Germline loops: CDR1 KGHSH, CDR2 LQKENI. V lost 0 bases to trimming and J lost 1 base, with 12 bases between them. CDR3: CASSPPSPGANTEAFF. In DNA, the CDR3 is TGTGCCAGCTCACCACCGTCGCCGGGGGCGAACACTGAAGCTTTCTTT.

The chain combines TRBV29-1 with TRBJ2-2; D is ambiguous. Looked up from germline, CDR1 is SQVTM and CDR2 is ANQGSEA. This CDR3 is built from 13 residues. CDR3 sequence: CTLKGSNTGELFF. Written as DNA, the CDR3 is TGCACCCTGAAAGGGTCGAACACCGGGGAGCTGTTTTTT.

The chain recombines TRBV14 with TRBJ1-1; no definite D call. Germline V gene lookup returns CDR1 SGHDN and CDR2 FVKESK. The CDR3 has 12 residues. V was clipped by 1 base and J by 6 bases, with 6 bases between them. CDR3 in DNA: TGTGCCAGCAGCCAAGGGAAGGCTGAAGCTTTCTTT. Encoded protein: CASSQGKAEAFF.

With respect to this clone: The germline gene is not matched at one end of the junction; a read error may be the cause. The chain employs TRBV10-3 and TRBJ2-2; D might be TRBD1 (6 bases). This CDR3 comprises 15 residues. The germline gives CDR1 ENHRY, CDR2 SYGVKD. CDR3 DNA sequence: TGTGCCATCGGTGATCCGGGACAGAACACCGGGGAGCTGTTTTTT. It codes for CAIGDPGQNTGELFF.

CDR3 DNA: TGTGCCAGCAGCGTACACGGGGAGGCCGGGGAGCTGTTTTTT. It codes for CASSVHGEAGELFF. The chain has TRBV9 and TRBJ2-2; D is perhaps TRBD2 (6 bases). The V end lost 1 base, the J end lost 6 bases, and 10 bases lay between the germline ends. This CDR3 is 14 amino acids long. Germline CDR1 SGDLS, CDR2 YYNGEE.

For the CDR3, the DNA is TGTGCCAGCAGCGTAGGTGTTGGTGGGACAGGGGGCAACGAGCAGTACTTC. This sequence encodes CASSVGVGGTGGNEQYF. J is TRBJ2-7 and V is TRBV9; 12 bases align to TRBD1. The CDR3 spans 17 residues. Germline V CDR1 and CDR2: SGDLS, YYNGEE. V lost 0 bases to trimming and J lost 5 bases; unmatched junction nucleotides: 9. The full variable domain, its missing parts supplied by reference TRBV9 and TRBJ2-7, is DSGVTQTPKHLITATGQRVTLRCSPRSGDLSVYWYQQSLDQGLQFLIQYYNGEERAKGNILERFSAQQFPDLHSELNLSSLELGDSALYFCASSVGVGGTGGNEQYFGPGTRLTVT.

The chain has TRBV7-6 and TRBJ1-4; D unresolved. Germline assignment: CDR1 SGHVS and CDR2 FNYEAQ. The CDR3 covers 18 residues. V was clipped by 1 base and J by 10 bases, with 25 bases between them. Written as DNA, the CDR3 is TGTGCCAGCAGCTTAGAGGTACCGACATCTACGGGTGGTGGAAAACTGTTTTTT. It specifies CASSLEVPTSTGGGKLFF. Filled out from reference TRBV7-6 and TRBJ1-4, the complete variable domain reads GAGVSQSPRYKVTKRGQDVALRCDPISGHVSLYWYRQALGQGPEFLTYFNYEAQQDKSGLPNDRFSAERPEGSISTLTIQRTEQRDSAMYRCASSLEVPTSTGGGKLFFGSGTQLSVL.